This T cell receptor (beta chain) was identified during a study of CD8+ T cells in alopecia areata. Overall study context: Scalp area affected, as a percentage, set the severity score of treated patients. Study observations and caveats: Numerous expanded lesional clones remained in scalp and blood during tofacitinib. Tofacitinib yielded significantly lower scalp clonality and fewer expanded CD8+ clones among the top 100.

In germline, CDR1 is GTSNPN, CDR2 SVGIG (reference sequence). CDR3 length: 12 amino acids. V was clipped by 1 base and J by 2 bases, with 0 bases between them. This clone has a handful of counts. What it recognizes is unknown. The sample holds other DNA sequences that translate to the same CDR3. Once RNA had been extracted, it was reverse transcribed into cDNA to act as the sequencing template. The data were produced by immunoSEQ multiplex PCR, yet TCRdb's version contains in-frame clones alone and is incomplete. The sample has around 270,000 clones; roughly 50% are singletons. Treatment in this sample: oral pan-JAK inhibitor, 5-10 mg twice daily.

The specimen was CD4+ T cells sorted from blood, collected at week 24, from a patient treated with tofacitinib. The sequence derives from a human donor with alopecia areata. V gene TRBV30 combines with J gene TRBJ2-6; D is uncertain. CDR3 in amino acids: CAWSAGANVLTF. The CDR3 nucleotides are TGTGCCTGGAGTGCTGGGGCCAACGTCCTGACTTTC.